This T cell receptor beta chain comes out of a study of preoperative IRX-2 immunotherapy in early breast cancer. Germline lookup yields CDR1 SGHNT and CDR2 YENEEA. The CDR3 runs 15 residues. V was cut by 1 base and J by 4 bases, with 13 bases left in between. Generated by immunoSEQ multiplex PCR, the TCRdb table keeps only in-frame clones and is missing some. This table has 2,000 to 2,500 clones, roughly two thirds appearing once. As to treatment: preoperative locoregional IRX-2 cytokine immunotherapy. Preoperative locoregional IRX-2 cytokine immunotherapy was tested in the phase Ib source study. This clonotype was sampled from a human donor with breast cancer. The source was tumor tissue, collected before IRX-2 immunotherapy. The genes are TRBV11-3 and TRBJ1-2; D gene ambiguous. The CDR3 bases are TGTGCCAGCAGCTTAGGGAGGGCCCCAGGCTATGGCTACACCTTC. Translated, it gives CASSLGRAPGYGYTF.